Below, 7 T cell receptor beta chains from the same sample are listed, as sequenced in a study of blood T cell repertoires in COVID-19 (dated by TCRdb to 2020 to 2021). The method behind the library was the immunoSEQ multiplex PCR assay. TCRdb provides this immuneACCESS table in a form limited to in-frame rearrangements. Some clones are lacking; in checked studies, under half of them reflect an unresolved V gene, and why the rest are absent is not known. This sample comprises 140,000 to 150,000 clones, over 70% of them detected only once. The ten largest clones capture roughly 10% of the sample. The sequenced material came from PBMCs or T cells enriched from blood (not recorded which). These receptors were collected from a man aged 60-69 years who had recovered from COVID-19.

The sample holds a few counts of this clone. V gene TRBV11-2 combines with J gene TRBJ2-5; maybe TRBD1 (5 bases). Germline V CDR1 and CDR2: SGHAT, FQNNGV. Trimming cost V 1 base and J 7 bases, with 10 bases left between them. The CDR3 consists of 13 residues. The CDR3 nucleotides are TGTGCCAGCAGCTTAGGGGGCGATGGGACCCAGTACTTC. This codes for CASSLGGDGTQYF.

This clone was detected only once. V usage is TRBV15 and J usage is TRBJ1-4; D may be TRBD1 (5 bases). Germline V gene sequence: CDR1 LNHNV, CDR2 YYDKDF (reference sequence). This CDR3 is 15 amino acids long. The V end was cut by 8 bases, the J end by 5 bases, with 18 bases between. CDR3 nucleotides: TGTGCCACCGGCCGTTGGGGCTTCACAAATGAAAAACTGTTTTTT. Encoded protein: CATGRWGFTNEKLFF.

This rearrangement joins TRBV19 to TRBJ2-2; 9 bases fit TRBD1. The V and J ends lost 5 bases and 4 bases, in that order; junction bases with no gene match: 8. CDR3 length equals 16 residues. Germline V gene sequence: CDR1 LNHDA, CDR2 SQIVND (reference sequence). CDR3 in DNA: TGTGCCAGTAGTCCCAGACAGGGGGTTGTCACCGGGGAGCTGTTTTTT. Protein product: CASSPRQGVVTGELFF.

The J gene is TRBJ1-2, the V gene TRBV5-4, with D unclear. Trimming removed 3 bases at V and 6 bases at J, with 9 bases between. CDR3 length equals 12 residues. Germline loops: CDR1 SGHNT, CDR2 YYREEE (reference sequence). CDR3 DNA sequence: TGTGCCAGCAGCTCTGACACCGATGGCTACACCTTC. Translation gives CASSSDTDGYTF.

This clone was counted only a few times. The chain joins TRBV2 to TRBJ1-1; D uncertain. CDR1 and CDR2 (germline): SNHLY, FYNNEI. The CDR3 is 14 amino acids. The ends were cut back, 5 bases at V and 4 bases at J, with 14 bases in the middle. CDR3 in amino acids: CASSPVSLSTEAFF. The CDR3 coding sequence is TGTGCCAGCAGTCCTGTCTCCTTGAGCACTGAAGCTTTCTTT.

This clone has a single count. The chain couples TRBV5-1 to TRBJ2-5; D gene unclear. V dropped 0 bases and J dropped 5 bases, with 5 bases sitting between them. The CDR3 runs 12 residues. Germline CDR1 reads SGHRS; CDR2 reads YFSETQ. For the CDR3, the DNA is TGCGCCAGCAGCTTGGTCCGGGAGACCCAGTACTTC. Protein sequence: CASSLVRETQYF.

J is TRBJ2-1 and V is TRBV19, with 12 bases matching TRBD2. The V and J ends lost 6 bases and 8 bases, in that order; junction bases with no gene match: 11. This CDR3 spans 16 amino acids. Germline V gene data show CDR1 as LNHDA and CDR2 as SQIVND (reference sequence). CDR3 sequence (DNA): TGTGCCAGTAGGAGTTGGACGGGACTAGCGGGTCATGAGCAGTTCTTC. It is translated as CASRSWTGLAGHEQFF.